This is a list of T cell receptor beta chains from one sample in a study of early T cells in non-severe SARS-CoV-2 infection. Each CDR3 protein gets one entry after TCRdb re-called the 5' RACE reads with MiXCR. This sample has approximately 70,000 distinct CDR3 sequences; 12% occur once, and the top ten carry 3.5% to 5.5%. The specimen was whole blood. These receptors were obtained from an adult who was a healthcare worker with PCR-confirmed SARS-CoV-2 infection or an uninfected control (not recorded which). The CDR3 runs from the conserved cysteine through the conserved F or W. The order of the fields is V gene, clone size, J gene, CDR3 protein. Size tells how often a clone was seen (once, few, many) or the class of an expanded clone, and some rows leave it out.

TRBV19,NA,TRBJ1-2,CASNNRRSYGYTF
TRBV3-1,many,TRBJ2-3,CASSQSRTGSGDTQYF
TRBV20-1,NA,TRBJ2-3,CSARDLASGGRDTQYF
TRBV6-1,many,TRBJ2-7,CASSEETGNSYEQYF
TRBV2,NA,TRBJ1-2,CASSEELTGYGYTF
TRBV15,NA,TRBJ2-4,CATSRETGAKNIQYF
TRBV9,NA,TRBJ2-5,CASSVASMGVQETQYF
TRBV7-8,NA,TRBJ1-1,CASSQRIDTEAFF
TRBV11-3,few,TRBJ2-1,CASKRNGLEQFF
TRBV9,many,TRBJ2-2,CASSVRGDEPKPGELFF
TRBV29-1,few,TRBJ1-2,CIIKGAYGYTF
TRBV12-3/TRBV12-4,NA,TRBJ2-7,CASSFWQGATEQYF
TRBV2,few,TRBJ1-5,CASSGHRDSNQPQHF
TRBV5-1,many,TRBJ2-1,CASSLKPRGASYNEQFF
TRBV7-2,medium-sized,TRBJ2-2,CASSYSNTGELFF
TRBV11-2,few,TRBJ2-7,CASSLVPYREQYF
TRBV18,few,TRBJ1-1,CAGSPGTGLSNTEAFF
TRBV9,many,TRBJ1-2,CASSVGEAAGAYGYTF
TRBV19,NA,TRBJ2-4,CASSPPGPQNIQYF
TRBV5-1,few,TRBJ2-3,CASSLVSGPGTDTQYF
TRBV12-5,NA,TRBJ2-7,CASGSGIQYYEQYF
TRBV7-3,many,TRBJ1-6,CASSLTSNSPLHF
TRBV12-3/TRBV12-4,many,TRBJ2-5,CASSFSGSGETQYF
TRBV12-3/TRBV12-4,few,TRBJ1-5,CASSGRTGRGQPQHF
TRBV29-1,NA,TRBJ2-7,CSVRITRESYEQYF
TRBV5-1,NA,TRBJ2-6,CASSLSSMSSGANVLTF
TRBV29-1,few,TRBJ2-5,CSVILGPAQYF
TRBV7-9,many,TRBJ2-1,CASRQGFHEQFF
TRBV18,many,TRBJ2-7,CASSTQVTYEQYF
TRBV5-4,many,TRBJ2-1,CASSSSGGVNEQFF
TRBV7-9,few,TRBJ1-1,CASSPPGGDRWRTEAFF
TRBV18,NA,TRBJ2-5,CASSNQGGETQYF
TRBV29-1,many,TRBJ2-1,CSGSGGNEQFF
TRBV27,many,TRBJ1-4,CASSSTLLEGGEKLFF
TRBV20-1,few,TRBJ2-1,CSTDWANEQFF
TRBV29-1,few,TRBJ2-7,CSVETSTYEQYF
TRBV7-3,NA,TRBJ1-1,CASSDNRRTEAFF
TRBV28,many,TRBJ2-1,CASSSDREEGANEQFF
TRBV7-3,many,TRBJ2-3,CASSFRGYSTDTQYF
TRBV29-1,many,TRBJ2-1,CSVVRGSSYNEQFF
TRBV30,NA,TRBJ1-1,CARQGYRATEAFF
TRBV12-3/TRBV12-4,NA,TRBJ2-6,CASSIVTAGANVLTF
TRBV5-5,many,TRBJ1-2,CASSLGTANYGYTF
TRBV5-1,NA,TRBJ2-1,CASSLWLAPEQFF
TRBV7-8,few,TRBJ1-2,CASSRDRLYGYTF
TRBV18,few,TRBJ2-7,CASSPPSPPYEQYF
TRBV29-1,NA,TRBJ2-5,CSGGGLRGQYF
TRBV6-5,NA,TRBJ2-3,CATSVGRVPSTDTQYF
TRBV29-1,many,TRBJ2-3,CSVALLAEPGGTQYF
TRBV27,many,TRBJ1-5,CASSLRGGDQPQHF
TRBV5-6,NA,TRBJ2-5,CASSLKEGETQYF
TRBV4-1,few,TRBJ2-7,CASSQESGRAWYEQYF
TRBV11-2,NA,TRBJ2-5,CASSLRHQETQYF